This entry is about one T cell receptor beta chain. The data were obtained in a study of blood T cell repertoires in COVID-19. Produced via immunoSEQ multiplex PCR; TCRdb's table is partial and in-frame only. The sample holds roughly 250,000 clones, 65% to 90% seen once. Trimming removed 2 bases at V and 2 bases at J, with 12 bases between. The CDR3 consists of 15 residues. Germline CDR1 is GTSNPN and CDR2 is SVGIG (reference sequence). The clonotype comes from a woman between 45 and 60 years old with acute or convalescent COVID-19. The sequenced sample was peripheral blood. The V gene is TRBV30, the J gene TRBJ1-4; D call uncertain. Here the CDR3 reads CAWSFGTVTNEKLFF. The DNA of the CDR3 is TGTGCCTGGAGTTTTGGTACAGTTACTAATGAAAAACTGTTTTTT. The full variable domain, in which reference TRBV30 and TRBJ1-4 provide the parts outside the CDR3, is SQTIHQWPATLVQPVGSPLSLECTVEGTSNPNLYWYRQAAGRGLQLLFYSVGIGQISSEVPQNLSASRPQDRQFILSSKKLLLSDSGFYLCAWSFGTVTNEKLFFGSGTQLSVL.